This TCR beta chain was sequenced in a study of PD-L1 blockade in urothelial cancer (dated by TCRdb to 2016 to 2017). In the study overall: All patients started therapy around 2014 and received atezolizumab 1,200 mg intravenously every 3 weeks. Blood samples were analyzed at two time points: 3 weeks after treatment start (second dose) and 6 weeks after treatment start. In the same patients, whole exome sequencing and RNA sequencing of pretreatment tumors were performed in addition to TCR sequencing. An exploratory multi-omic analysis was conducted of the somatic, immune and clinical correlates of response to PD-L1 blockade with atezolizumab in urothelial cancer. Durable clinical benefit meant progression-free survival longer than 6 months, and TCR features were also tested against progression-free and overall survival. About nine tenths of the roughly 30 patients were males with bladder-origin urothelial cancer, and about 60% of the 29 reported a prior smoking history. Fewer than ten patients reached durable clinical benefit, while fewer than 25 patients did not. TCR sequencing covered pretreatment tumor samples and matched, serially collected peripheral blood taken before and after atezolizumab treatment. Blood samples gave median yields of approximately 130,000 T cells and 80,000 to 90,000 unique TCRs, along with a median clonality of approximately 0.084. Patients had an ECOG performance status of 0 or 1 and had received between 0 and 3 prior chemotherapy regimens. Pretreatment blood TCR-seq was available for 27 to 30 patients, at least one posttreatment blood collection was obtained for approximately 24 patients, and tumor TCR-seq was available for approximately 24 patients.

From a lookup of the germline V gene, CDR1 and CDR2 are MDHEN and SYDVKM. The V end loses 6 bases and the J end loses 5 bases, and a stretch of 7 bases separates them. The CDR3 holds 12 amino acids from the cysteine to the phenylalanine. The read is trimmed to its CDR3 DNA, 36 bases read in frame from base 1. Synthetic TCR analog templates were spiked into each PCR so that absolute template abundance could be estimated from read counts. Using the immunoSEQ assay, TCRbeta CDR3 regions were amplified from genomic DNA with bias-controlled V and J gene primers. Sequencing of rearranged TCRbeta segments was performed at approximately 20X coverage. The authors' pipeline ran thus. Sequencing errors were corrected by clustering and CDR3s were annotated against IMGT to assign V, D and J genes. Downstream analyses used only productive TCRbeta rearrangements, leaving out any out-of-frame or stop-codon sequences. Clonality was computed as one minus Shannon entropy normalized by the log of the number of unique productive sequences. Clones differing between time points or between blood and tumor were identified by Fisher's exact test with Benjamini-Hochberg correction at adjusted p below 0.01. TCRdb's version of the immuneACCESS table is confined to in-frame rearrangements and falls short of the full clone set. An unresolved V gene accounts for under half of the shortfall where checked; the remainder is of unknown origin. V and J calls and clone size follow that table, whereas D and trimming were derived from the DNA. The sample includes about 120,000 clones, with around 93% observed a single time. About 4% of the sample comes from the top ten.

Study-wide conclusions, independent of this receptor: Improved progression-free and overall survival was found to be associated with pretreatment peripheral blood TCR clonality below the median. Because the sample size was small (n ≈ 27) and many exploratory analyses were performed, the results are intended to be hypothesis-generating. Greater expansion of tumor-associated TCR clones in peripheral blood 3 weeks after the start of treatment was observed in patients with durable benefit (n ≈ 22, p = 0.022).

For this clone: The clone's antigen remains unknown. The record has no base qualities; no much larger clone is one base away.

In the paper's terms, the time point label means: peripheral blood 6 weeks after treatment start. A total of 25 to 35 patients with locally advanced or metastatic urothelial carcinoma, treated at Memorial Sloan Kettering on a trial protocol, made up the cohort. Peripheral blood mononuclear cells were collected pretreatment and during treatment, at between 1 and 8 total time points per patient. The Qiagen DNeasy Blood extraction kit was used to purify genomic DNA from total PBMCs and tumor samples. PBMCs were collected pretreatment and during treatment, and were isolated and stored as previously described.

The chain links TRBV28 with TRBJ2-2; possibly the D gene is TRBD2, per 6 matching bases. The specimen comprised PBMCs, sampled around atezolizumab (anti-PD-L1) treatment. This receptor was taken from a man between 60 and 75 years old with urothelial cancer. The nucleotide sequence reads TGTGCCAGCAGAGGAGGGACCGGGGAGCTGTTTTTT. This sequence encodes CASRGGTGELFF.